Listed below are T cell receptor beta chains from one sample, sequenced in a study of Graves' ophthalmopathy and Graves' hyperthyroidism. TCRdb fed the multiplex PCR reads into MiXCR, producing one record per CDR3 protein. There are a few hundred thousand distinct CDR3 sequences in the sample; over 15% occur only once, and roughly 7% lies in the top ten. Material: peripheral blood. All receptors derive from a woman aged 18-35 years with stable Graves' hyperthyroidism. Both conserved end residues are part of each CDR3. Each record gives: D gene, clone size, V gene, J gene, CDR3 DNA, CDR3 protein. A D gene is named only where the DNA matches it firmly. Expanded clones get a size class; other rows say once, few or many, or leave the size out.

d_gene: .; abundance: many; v_gene: TRBV24-1; j_gene: TRBJ1-2; CDR3nt: TGTGCCACCTCTTCCCGTCGGGCCTATGGCTACACCTTC; CDR3aa: CATSSRRAYGYTF
d_gene: TRBD2; abundance: many; v_gene: TRBV20-1; j_gene: TRBJ2-5; CDR3nt: TGCAGTGCTAGAGAGGGGGCTAGCGGGGGCCAAGAGACCCAGTACTTC; CDR3aa: CSAREGASGGQETQYF
d_gene: TRBD1; abundance: many; v_gene: TRBV12-3/TRBV12-4; j_gene: TRBJ2-7; CDR3nt: TGTGCCAGCAGCGACAGGGCTGGCTACGAGCAGTACTTC; CDR3aa: CASSDRAGYEQYF
d_gene: TRBD1; abundance: few; v_gene: TRBV19; j_gene: TRBJ1-1; CDR3nt: TGTGCCAGTAGTATCGGGGCAGGGGGCAGGGGGATGAACACTGAAGCTTTCTTT; CDR3aa: CASSIGAGGRGMNTEAFF
d_gene: .; abundance: many; v_gene: TRBV19; j_gene: TRBJ1-1; CDR3nt: TGTGCCAGTAGTATAAGGGGTTTTGATCGTGAGAACACTGAAGCTTTCTTT; CDR3aa: CASSIRGFDRENTEAFF
d_gene: TRBD1; abundance: once; v_gene: TRBV10-2; j_gene: TRBJ2-5; CDR3nt: TGCGCCAGCAGCCGGGACAGGACGGCCAAGTACTTC; CDR3aa: CASSRDRTAKYF
d_gene: .; abundance: many; v_gene: TRBV19; j_gene: TRBJ1-1; CDR3nt: TGTGCCAGTATGCGAAACCGGGTAAACACTGAAGCTTTCTTT; CDR3aa: CASMRNRVNTEAFF
d_gene: .; abundance: many; v_gene: TRBV5-1; j_gene: TRBJ1-1; CDR3nt: TGCGCCAGCAGCTTAACCGGACAGTTTTACACTGAAGCTTTCTTT; CDR3aa: CASSLTGQFYTEAFF
d_gene: .; abundance: .; v_gene: TRBV7-9; j_gene: TRBJ1-3; CDR3nt: TGTGCCAGCAGCTCCAGGGTAGCGTTAGACACCATATATTTT; CDR3aa: CASSSRVALDTIYF
d_gene: .; abundance: many; v_gene: TRBV11-1; j_gene: TRBJ2-2; CDR3nt: TGTGCCAGCAGCCCTAGTATGGACAGACCAAACACCGGGGAGCTGTTTTTT; CDR3aa: CASSPSMDRPNTGELFF
d_gene: .; abundance: .; v_gene: TRBV6-1; j_gene: TRBJ2-3; CDR3nt: TGTGCCAGCAGTGTCCTGTGGGGGGGCGATTACAGGGTGCAGTATTTT; CDR3aa: CASSVLWGGDYRVQYF
d_gene: TRBD1; abundance: many; v_gene: TRBV7-2; j_gene: TRBJ1-1; CDR3nt: TGTGCCAGCAGGGGGGACAGGCTAACTGAAGCTTTCTTT; CDR3aa: CASRGDRLTEAFF
d_gene: .; abundance: .; v_gene: TRBV7-6; j_gene: TRBJ2-2; CDR3nt: TGTGCCAGCAGCTTCGTGGGACTGGGGGAGCTGTTTTTT; CDR3aa: CASSFVGLGELFF
d_gene: .; abundance: .; v_gene: TRBV6-5; j_gene: TRBJ2-7; CDR3nt: TGTGCCGGCAGTTACGTAGGGGGCTACGAGCAGTACTTC; CDR3aa: CAGSYVGGYEQYF
d_gene: .; abundance: .; v_gene: TRBV4-1; j_gene: TRBJ1-1; CDR3nt: TGCGCCAGCAGCCTCGGGATAAGGTCCAAAGTTAGTCTCACTGAAGCTTTCTTT; CDR3aa: CASSLGIRSKVSLTEAFF
d_gene: .; abundance: .; v_gene: TRBV27; j_gene: TRBJ1-1; CDR3nt: TGTGCCAGCAGTCCTCCGGGCCAGGTCGCCGAAGCTTTCTTT; CDR3aa: CASSPPGQVAEAFF
d_gene: .; abundance: few; v_gene: TRBV4-2; j_gene: TRBJ2-7; CDR3nt: TGTGCCAGCAGCCCTGACTTGAGGGGGGCCTCCTACGAGCAGTACTTC; CDR3aa: CASSPDLRGASYEQYF
d_gene: .; abundance: many; v_gene: TRBV7-2; j_gene: TRBJ1-1; CDR3nt: TGTGCCAGCAGCTTATGGAAAGTGAACACTGAAGCTTTCTTT; CDR3aa: CASSLWKVNTEAFF
d_gene: TRBD1; abundance: .; v_gene: TRBV5-1; j_gene: TRBJ2-2; CDR3nt: TGCGCCAGCAGCTTCGGGACAGGGGGTACCACCGGGGAGCTGTTTTTT; CDR3aa: CASSFGTGGTTGELFF
d_gene: TRBD1; abundance: few; v_gene: TRBV20-1; j_gene: TRBJ1-6; CDR3nt: TGCAGTGCTAGAGCTCCTCCTCTCCGGGACAGGGGTCTCCTTCCGTTGAATTCACCCCTCCACTTT; CDR3aa: CSARAPPLRDRGLLPLNSPLHF
d_gene: .; abundance: .; v_gene: TRBV3-1; j_gene: TRBJ1-6; CDR3nt: TGTGCCAGCAGCCAAGTACGTGGCGGCGACTCACCCCTCCACTTT; CDR3aa: CASSQVRGGDSPLHF